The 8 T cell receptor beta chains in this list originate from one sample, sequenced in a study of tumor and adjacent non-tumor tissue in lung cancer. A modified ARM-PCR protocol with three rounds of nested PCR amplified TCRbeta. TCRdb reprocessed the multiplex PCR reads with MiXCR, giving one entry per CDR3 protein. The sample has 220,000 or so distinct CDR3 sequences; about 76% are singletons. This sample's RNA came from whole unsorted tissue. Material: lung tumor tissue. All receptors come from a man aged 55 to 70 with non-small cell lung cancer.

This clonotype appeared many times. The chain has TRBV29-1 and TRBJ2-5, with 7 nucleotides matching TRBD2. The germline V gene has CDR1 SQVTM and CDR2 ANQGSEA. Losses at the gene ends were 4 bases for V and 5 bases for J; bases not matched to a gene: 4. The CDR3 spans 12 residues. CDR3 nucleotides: TGCAGCGTTGCGGGACTAACGGAGACCCAGTACTTC. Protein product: CSVAGLTETQYF.

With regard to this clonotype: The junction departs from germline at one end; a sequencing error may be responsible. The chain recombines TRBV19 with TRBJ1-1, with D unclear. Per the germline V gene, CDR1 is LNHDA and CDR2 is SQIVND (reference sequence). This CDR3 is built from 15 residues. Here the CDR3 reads CASNIFSGGNTEAFF. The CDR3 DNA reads TGTGCCAGTAATATATTCTCGGGCGGTAACACTGAAGCTTTCTTT.

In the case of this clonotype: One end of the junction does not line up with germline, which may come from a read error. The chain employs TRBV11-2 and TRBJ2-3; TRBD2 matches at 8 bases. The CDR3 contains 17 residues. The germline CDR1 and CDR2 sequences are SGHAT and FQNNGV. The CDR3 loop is CASSWDYRRGVTDTQYF. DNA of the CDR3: TGTGCCAGTAGCTGGGATTATCGGCGGGGGGTAACAGATACGCAGTATTTT.

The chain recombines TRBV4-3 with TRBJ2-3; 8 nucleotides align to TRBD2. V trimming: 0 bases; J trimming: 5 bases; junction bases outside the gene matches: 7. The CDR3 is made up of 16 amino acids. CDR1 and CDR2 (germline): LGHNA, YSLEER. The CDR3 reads CASSQERLAGLDTQYF. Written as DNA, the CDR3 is TGCGCCAGCAGCCAAGAGCGTCTAGCGGGTTTAGATACGCAGTATTTT.

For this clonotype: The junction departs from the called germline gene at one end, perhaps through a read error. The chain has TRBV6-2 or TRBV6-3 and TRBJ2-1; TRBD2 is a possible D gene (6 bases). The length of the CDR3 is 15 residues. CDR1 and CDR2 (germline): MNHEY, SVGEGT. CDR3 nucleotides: TGTGCCAGCGGTTTACTCGGGACTTGCGTTGATGAGCACTTCTTC. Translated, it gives CASGLLGTCVDEHFF.

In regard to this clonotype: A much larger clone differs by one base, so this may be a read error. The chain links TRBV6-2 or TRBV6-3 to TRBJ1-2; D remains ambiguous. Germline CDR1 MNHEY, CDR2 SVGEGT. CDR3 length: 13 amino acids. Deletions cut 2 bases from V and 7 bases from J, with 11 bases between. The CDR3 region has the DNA TGTGCCAGCAGTTACGACGAGTGGTGTGGCTACACCTTC. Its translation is CASSYDEWCGYTF.

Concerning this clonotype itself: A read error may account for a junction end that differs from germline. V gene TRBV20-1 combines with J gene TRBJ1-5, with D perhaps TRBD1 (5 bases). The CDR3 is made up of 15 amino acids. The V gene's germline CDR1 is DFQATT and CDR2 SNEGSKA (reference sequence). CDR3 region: CSARGTVFSNQPQRF. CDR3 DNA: TGTAGTGCTAGAGGGACCGTATTTAGCAATCAGCCCCAGCGTTTT.

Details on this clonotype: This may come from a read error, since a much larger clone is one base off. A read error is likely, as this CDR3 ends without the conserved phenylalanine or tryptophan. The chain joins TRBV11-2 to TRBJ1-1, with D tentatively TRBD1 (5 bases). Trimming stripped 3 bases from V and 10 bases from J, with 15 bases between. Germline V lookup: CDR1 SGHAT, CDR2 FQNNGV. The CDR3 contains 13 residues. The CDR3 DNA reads TGTGCCAGCAGCTTTGGGGTCAGGGACGGAGCTTTCGTT. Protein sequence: CASSFGVRDGAFV.